This TCR beta chain was recovered during a study of blood T cell repertoires in COVID-19. In this sample, this clone turned up a few times. The length of the CDR3 is 14 residues. CDR1 is SGHDT and CDR2 is YYEEEE in the germline V gene. V lost 4 bases, J lost 7 bases, and 15 bases lay in between. Using immunoSEQ multiplex PCR, the repertoire was profiled, and TCRdb retains in-frame clones only, with some absent. The table records about 240,000 clones, about 90% of them present only once. This receptor was identified in a woman aged 40 to 50 with acute COVID-19. Material for sequencing was PBMCs or T cells enriched from blood (not recorded which). The chain links TRBV5-6 to TRBJ2-1; a possible D gene is TRBD2 (7 bases). CDR3 DNA: TGTGCCAGCAGCGCAAGCAGGGGAGGGAATGAGCAGTTCTTC. This gives the protein CASSASRGGNEQFF.